Listed below are T cell receptor beta chains from one sample, sequenced in a study of response to subunit inactivated influenza vaccine. TCRdb redid the calling of the RT-PCR reads with MiXCR, one entry per CDR3 protein. Of more than 550,000 distinct CDR3 sequences listed, 10% to 15% are singletons. Source: PBMCs from blood, taken on the day of vaccination. These receptors were taken from a man aged 45-60 years who received an inactivated influenza vaccine. CDR3s include the opening cysteine and the closing phenylalanine or tryptophan. The D gene is left open where the match is weak. A row's size may be missing; if present it is once, few, many or a size class.

>TRBD1|TRBV20-1|NA|TRBJ1-4|13
TGCAGTGCTAGAGGAGGGACAGTTGAAAAACTGTTTTTT
CSARGGTVEKLFF
>TRBD1|TRBV2|many|TRBJ2-7|15
TGTGCCAGCAGCCAACCGGGACAGGGGATCTACGAGCAGTACTTC
CASSQPGQGIYEQYF
>TRBD2|TRBV19|few|TRBJ2-5|13
TGTGCCAGTAGACTAGCGGCTCAAGAGACCCAGTACTTC
CASRLAAQETQYF
>TRBD2|TRBV7-2|many|TRBJ2-3|16
TGTGCCAGCAGCCTTCGACTAGCGGGCAGCACAGATACGCAGTATTTT
CASSLRLAGSTDTQYF
>TRBD1|TRBV15|few|TRBJ2-3|14
TGTGCCACCAGCAGGGGACAGGTCACAGATACGCAGTATTTT
CATSRGQVTDTQYF
>NA|TRBV15|NA|TRBJ1-5|13
TGTGCCACCAGCAGACTTAGTAATCAGCCCCAGCATTTT
CATSRLSNQPQHF
>TRBD1|TRBV12-3/TRBV12-4|NA|TRBJ1-6|14
TGTGCCAGCAGTTTAGCTACAGGGGAATCACCCCTCCACTTT
CASSLATGESPLHF
>TRBD2|TRBV20-1|NA|TRBJ2-1|15
TGCAGTGCTAGGACTAGCGGGGCTCGGTGGAATGAGCAGTTCTTC
CSARTSGARWNEQFF
>NA|TRBV29-1|NA|TRBJ2-5|16
TGCAGCGTTGAAGGGTTCAGGGGAGGTTGGCAAGAGACCCAGTACTTC
CSVEGFRGGWQETQYF
>TRBD1|TRBV20-1|NA|TRBJ1-5|16
TGCAGTGCTAGTCCCACCGGGACAGGGTCCGATCAGCCCCAGCATTTT
CSASPTGTGSDQPQHF
>NA|TRBV29-1|NA|TRBJ1-4|12
TGCAGCGTTGGGTGGCTGGGTGAAAAACTGTTTTTT
CSVGWLGEKLFF
>TRBD1|TRBV6-6|NA|TRBJ1-1|13
TGTGCCAGCAGTTTCGACAGGGTTGCTGAAGCTTTCTTT
CASSFDRVAEAFF
>NA|TRBV28|NA|TRBJ1-2|12
TGTGCCAGCAAAGTGGGGGGGCTTGGCTACACCTTC
CASKVGGLGYTF